This record covers a single T cell receptor (beta chain). Its antigen remains unidentified. Using a J-beta primer mix together with a sample-barcoded 5' primer, a second PCR was run for roughly 6 to 11 cycles. TCRdb ran MiXCR on the 5' RACE reads and lists one entry per CDR3 protein. The data show about 2 million distinct CDR3 sequences, 49% seen once. CDR3 size: 16 residues. The V end was cut by 0 bases, the J end by 0 bases, with 11 bases between. From germline, CDR1 is LGHNA and CDR2 YSLEER. The data were taken from a study of blood T cells in healthy people across ages. Study-wide results and caveats: Aged donors had fewer naive CD4+ cells and lower diversity than long-lived donors.

The TCR originated in a woman in her thirties or forties in good health. V gene TRBV4-3 combines with J gene TRBJ1-1; D unresolved. The sample consisted of blood. This CDR3 is CASSQEAAAVNTEAFF. Here the CDR3 DNA reads TGCGCCAGCAGCCAAGAAGCGGCGGCGGTGAACACTGAAGCTTTCTTT.